This T cell receptor (beta chain) was sequenced for a study of blood T cells in healthy people across ages. The second PCR ran roughly 7 to 12 cycles with a sample-barcoded 5' primer and J-beta primers. TCRdb used MiXCR to reprocess the 5' RACE reads, holding one entry per CDR3 protein. The sample records around 1.5 million distinct CDR3 sequences, approximately 59% being singletons. The sample holds many counts of this clonotype. V lost 5 bases and J 0 bases, leaving 12 bases between the germline ends. The CDR3 consists of 15 residues. The V gene's germline CDR1 is MNHEY and CDR2 SMNVEV (reference sequence).

The source is a man aged 18 to 29 in good health. Sequences were obtained from blood. The chain is built from TRBV27 and TRBJ2-3; D perhaps matches TRBD2 (6 bases). The DNA for the CDR3 is TGTGCCAGCAGTCCTCTGGCGGGAAGCACAGATACGCAGTATTTT. Translation gives CASSPLAGSTDTQYF.